This entry is about one TCR beta chain. These data come from a study of PD-1 blockade in classical Hodgkin lymphoma. For the study at large: The patients were dosed with nivolumab 3 mg/kg, infused intravenously every 2 weeks.

Trimming shortened V by 0 bases and J by 8 bases, and 7 bases separated the two germline ends. The germline V gene has CDR1 GTSNPN and CDR2 SVGIG (reference sequence). There are 11 residues in the CDR3. Some clones are missing from TCRdb's copy, which holds only in-frame ones; the method was immunoSEQ multiplex PCR. The table includes about 85,000 clones, around nine tenths detected once. The sample's time point: cycle 4 day 1 (C4D1), after more than five weeks of nivolumab. Every patient experienced relapse after autologous stem cell transplantation, and brentuximab vedotin exposure varied. This chain links TRBV30 with TRBJ1-2; D call uncertain. The sequencing here drew on peripheral blood mononuclear cells (PBMCs), taken before the fourth cycle of nivolumab. The TCR was taken from a human donor with classical Hodgkin lymphoma. The CDR3 region is CAWSVLGGYTF. The CDR3 DNA is TGTGCCTGGAGTGTACTGGGGGGCTACACCTTC.